Listed below are T cell receptor beta chains from one sample, sequenced in a study of cytomegalovirus exposure and HLA in healthy donors. The method was immunoSEQ multiplex PCR; TCRdb's version includes in-frame clones alone and lacks a portion of them. The sample shows 280,000 or so clones, approximately 90% of them seen only once. Sequenced: PBMCs. These receptors all come from a woman aged 18-30 years in good health and CMV-seronegative. Each CDR3 is given with its conserved first and last residue. Fields, in order: V gene, clone size, D gene, J gene, CDR3 protein, CDR3 DNA. The D gene is left open where the match is weak. The size of a clone is reported for some rows only, either as once, few or many, or as a class for expanded clones.

V: TRBV19
size: .
D: .
J: TRBJ1-6
CDR3: CASSGNSPLHF
DNA: TGTGCCAGTAGCGGTAATTCACCCCTCCACTTT

V: TRBV6-5
size: once
D: .
J: TRBJ1-5
CDR3: CASSKDSVNQPQHF
DNA: TGTGCCAGCAGTAAAGACAGCGTCAATCAGCCCCAGCATTTT

V: TRBV19
size: .
D: TRBD1
J: TRBJ2-1
CDR3: CASSTNTYRGQGNEQFF
DNA: TGTGCCAGTAGTACCAATACCTACAGGGGGCAAGGGAATGAGCAGTTCTTC

V: TRBV7-3
size: .
D: .
J: TRBJ2-3
CDR3: CASSLRGGGAGDTQYF
DNA: TGTGCCAGCAGCTTAAGGGGTGGAGGGGCGGGGGATACGCAGTATTTT

V: TRBV15
size: .
D: TRBD1
J: TRBJ1-4
CDR3: CATSGWDRENEKLFF
DNA: TGTGCCACCAGCGGCTGGGACAGGGAAAATGAAAAACTGTTTTTT

V: TRBV12-5
size: .
D: .
J: TRBJ1-2
CDR3: CASGFDGTGNYGYTF
DNA: TGTGCTAGTGGTTTCGACGGGACTGGAAACTATGGCTACACCTTC

V: TRBV4-1
size: once
D: .
J: TRBJ1-3
CDR3: CASSQDRGSSGNTIYF
DNA: TGCGCCAGCAGCCAAGATCGAGGGAGCTCTGGAAACACCATATATTTT

V: TRBV7-2
size: .
D: TRBD1
J: TRBJ1-2
CDR3: CASRDRDVDYGYTF
DNA: TGTGCCAGCAGAGACAGGGATGTGGACTATGGCTACACCTTC

V: TRBV27
size: .
D: TRBD1
J: TRBJ1-1
CDR3: CASSFDRGRNTEAFF
DNA: TGTGCCAGCAGTTTTGACAGGGGGCGCAACACTGAAGCTTTCTTT

V: TRBV6-5
size: .
D: TRBD1
J: TRBJ1-2
CDR3: CASSQTGQGANGYTF
DNA: TGTGCCAGCAGTCAAACGGGACAGGGGGCGAATGGCTACACCTTC

V: TRBV5-4
size: .
D: TRBD2
J: TRBJ2-5
CDR3: CASSRGTSGGIGETQYF
DNA: TGTGCCAGCAGCCGAGGGACTAGCGGGGGTATAGGAGAGACCCAGTACTTC

V: TRBV6-1
size: .
D: TRBD2
J: TRBJ2-1
CDR3: CASRLGTSGGGEQFF
DNA: TGTGCCAGCAGATTAGGGACTAGCGGGGGCGGTGAGCAGTTCTTC

V: TRBV29-1
size: .
D: .
J: TRBJ2-3
CDR3: CSARQRYTDTQYF
DNA: TGCAGCGCACGACAGAGATACACAGATACGCAGTATTTT

V: TRBV27
size: .
D: TRBD2
J: TRBJ2-1
CDR3: CASSPGTSGGPYREQFF
DNA: TGTGCCAGCAGTCCAGGGACTAGCGGGGGCCCCTACCGGGAGCAGTTCTTC

V: TRBV7-9
size: .
D: TRBD1
J: TRBJ1-1
CDR3: CASSTGGEAFF
DNA: TGTGCCAGCAGCACAGGGGGTGAAGCTTTCTTT

V: TRBV27
size: few
D: .
J: TRBJ1-1
CDR3: CASSLTTVGTEAFF
DNA: TGTGCCAGCAGTTTAACTACCGTGGGCACTGAAGCTTTCTTT

V: TRBV6-1
size: .
D: TRBD2
J: TRBJ2-1
CDR3: CASSGVGLGNNEQFF
DNA: TGTGCCAGCAGTGGAGTGGGACTAGGGAACAATGAGCAGTTCTTC

V: TRBV2
size: .
D: TRBD1
J: TRBJ2-1
CDR3: CASSEATGPGNEQFF
DNA: TGTGCCAGCAGTGAAGCGACAGGGCCAGGTAATGAGCAGTTCTTC

V: TRBV30
size: few
D: .
J: TRBJ1-2
CDR3: CAWSVLDSIGYTF
DNA: TGTGCCTGGAGTGTACTGGACAGTATCGGCTACACCTTC

V: TRBV6-1
size: .
D: TRBD1
J: TRBJ1-2
CDR3: CASSERTWGTVNYGYTF
DNA: TGTGCCAGCAGTGAACGAACCTGGGGGACAGTAAACTATGGCTACACCTTC

V: TRBV14
size: .
D: .
J: TRBJ2-7
CDR3: CASSQLASPNEQYF
DNA: TGTGCCAGCAGCCAACTTGCGTCTCCTAACGAGCAGTACTTC

V: TRBV7-8
size: .
D: TRBD1
J: TRBJ1-4
CDR3: CASSPSMDPGQGAF
DNA: TGTGCCAGCAGCCCATCAATGGACCCGGGACAGGGTGCTTTT

V: TRBV9
size: .
D: .
J: TRBJ2-1
CDR3: CASSVGGRGGEQFF
DNA: TGTGCCAGCAGCGTAGGTGGGCGGGGAGGTGAGCAGTTCTTC

V: TRBV5-6
size: .
D: TRBD1
J: TRBJ2-7
CDR3: CASSWGLTGGGEQYF
DNA: TGTGCCAGCAGCTGGGGGCTGACAGGGGGGGGCGAGCAGTACTTC

V: TRBV2
size: .
D: TRBD1
J: TRBJ1-2
CDR3: CASNRQTTGGGGYTF
DNA: TGTGCCAGCAACAGACAGACTACAGGGGGCGGGGGCTACACCTTC

V: TRBV29-1
size: .
D: TRBD1
J: TRBJ1-1
CDR3: CSVRGTALRYGEAFF
DNA: TGCAGCGTTCGTGGGACAGCATTAAGGTATGGTGAAGCTTTCTTT

V: TRBV6-5
size: .
D: .
J: TRBJ2-7
CDR3: CASNTGRDFTYEQYF
DNA: TGTGCCAGCAACACAGGCCGGGACTTCACCTACGAGCAGTACTTC

V: TRBV5-4
size: .
D: .
J: TRBJ2-3
CDR3: CASSPSGVGDTQYF
DNA: TGTGCCAGCAGCCCCTCGGGGGTGGGAGATACGCAGTATTTT

V: TRBV27
size: .
D: TRBD1
J: TRBJ2-3
CDR3: CASRAMGTGPTDTQYF
DNA: TGTGCCAGCAGGGCTATGGGGACAGGGCCGACAGATACGCAGTATTTT

V: TRBV9
size: once
D: .
J: TRBJ1-3
CDR3: CASSVAGATLSGNAIYF
DNA: TGTGCCAGCAGCGTAGCAGGTGCCACGCTCTCTGGAAACGCCATATATTTT

V: TRBV7-8
size: .
D: .
J: TRBJ2-6
CDR3: CAGGGGSGANVLTF
DNA: TGTGCCGGAGGTGGTGGCTCTGGGGCCAACGTCCTGACTTTC

V: TRBV19
size: few
D: TRBD1
J: TRBJ1-1
CDR3: CASSIPDRVNTEAFF
DNA: TGTGCCAGTAGTATCCCGGACAGGGTGAACACTGAAGCTTTCTTT

V: TRBV9
size: .
D: TRBD2
J: TRBJ2-3
CDR3: CASSVDPSGGEVDTQYF
DNA: TGTGCCAGCAGCGTAGACCCTAGCGGGGGGGAAGTAGATACGCAGTATTTT

V: TRBV27
size: .
D: TRBD2
J: TRBJ2-1
CDR3: CASSPSSGVYNEQFF
DNA: TGTGCCAGCAGTCCATCTAGCGGGGTTTACAATGAGCAGTTCTTC

V: TRBV5-4
size: few
D: .
J: TRBJ1-3
CDR3: CASTDLASGNTIYF
DNA: TGTGCCAGCACTGATTTGGCCTCTGGAAACACCATATATTTT

V: TRBV7-3
size: .
D: TRBD1
J: TRBJ1-1
CDR3: CASSSTAGQANTEAFF
DNA: TGTGCCAGCAGCTCGACCGCGGGACAGGCGAACACTGAAGCTTTCTTT

V: TRBV30
size: .
D: .
J: TRBJ2-5
CDR3: CAWSWRVQETQYF
DNA: TGTGCCTGGAGCTGGCGGGTCCAAGAGACCCAGTACTTC

V: TRBV6-1
size: .
D: TRBD2
J: TRBJ2-1
CDR3: CASSFTGGSYNEQFF
DNA: TGTGCCAGCAGCTTTACGGGGGGTTCATACAATGAGCAGTTCTTC

V: TRBV5-1
size: .
D: TRBD2
J: TRBJ2-3
CDR3: CASNQAGHTDTQYF
DNA: TGCGCCAGCAATCAAGCGGGGCACACAGATACGCAGTATTTT

V: TRBV11-2
size: .
D: .
J: TRBJ2-7
CDR3: CASSLDTSYGGANYEQYF
DNA: TGTGCCAGCAGCTTAGATACGTCATACGGCGGGGCCAACTACGAGCAGTACTTC

V: TRBV9
size: .
D: .
J: TRBJ1-3
CDR3: CASSSDGLSGNTIYF
DNA: TGTGCCAGCAGCTCGGACGGACTCTCTGGAAACACCATATATTTT

V: TRBV30
size: .
D: .
J: TRBJ1-4
CDR3: CAWSLNEKLFF
DNA: TGTGCCTGGAGCCTTAATGAAAAACTGTTTTTT

V: TRBV7-9
size: .
D: .
J: TRBJ2-5
CDR3: CASSSDAPWTVQETQYF
DNA: TGTGCCAGCAGCTCAGACGCTCCATGGACTGTCCAAGAGACCCAGTACTTC

V: TRBV2
size: .
D: .
J: TRBJ2-3
CDR3: CASTTGQPSTDTQYF
DNA: TGTGCCAGCACCACCGGACAGCCTAGCACAGATACGCAGTATTTT

V: TRBV21-1
size: .
D: .
J: TRBJ1-5
CDR3: CASNKTTGRNSNQPQHF
DNA: TGTGCCAGCAACAAAACGACAGGGCGTAATAGCAATCAGCCCCAGCATTTT

V: TRBV2
size: once
D: TRBD2
J: TRBJ2-3
CDR3: CASSEARGGPPDTQYF
DNA: TGTGCCAGCAGTGAAGCGCGCGGGGGGCCCCCAGATACGCAGTATTTT

V: TRBV7-8
size: .
D: .
J: TRBJ1-5
CDR3: CASSLGQASNQPQHF
DNA: TGTGCCAGCAGTTTGGGACAAGCGAGCAATCAGCCCCAGCATTTT

V: TRBV19
size: .
D: .
J: TRBJ1-4
CDR3: CASSIGDTRDEKLFF
DNA: TGTGCCAGTAGTATTGGGGACACAAGGGATGAAAAACTGTTTTTT

V: TRBV25-1
size: once
D: TRBD1
J: TRBJ2-2
CDR3: CASLRDRVDGTGELFF
DNA: TGTGCCAGCCTCAGGGACAGGGTTGATGGCACCGGGGAGCTGTTTTTT

V: TRBV6-1
size: once
D: .
J: TRBJ2-2
CDR3: CASRGSGTGELFF
DNA: TGTGCCAGCAGGGGCAGCGGGACCGGGGAGCTGTTTTTT

V: TRBV7-9
size: .
D: TRBD1
J: TRBJ1-1
CDR3: CASRPGQGGTEAFF
DNA: TGTGCCAGCAGACCCGGACAGGGGGGGACTGAAGCTTTCTTT

V: TRBV7-9
size: .
D: .
J: TRBJ1-4
CDR3: CASSLAQGNNEKLFF
DNA: TGTGCCAGCAGCTTAGCGCAGGGGAATAATGAAAAACTGTTTTTT

V: TRBV2
size: .
D: TRBD2
J: TRBJ2-7
CDR3: CASSIGLAGDEQYF
DNA: TGTGCCAGCTCTATCGGACTAGCGGGGGACGAGCAGTACTTC

V: TRBV20-1
size: .
D: .
J: TRBJ1-2
CDR3: CSAPGGGYTF
DNA: TGCAGTGCCCCGGGAGGGGGCTACACCTTC